A single sample is the source of the 27 T cell receptor beta chains below, sequenced in a study of human T cells and chemical hapten exposure. One entry per CDR3 protein, called by TCRdb with MiXCR from the RACE reads. The data contain around 120,000 distinct CDR3 sequences, around 15% of them seen just once; the ten biggest clones take up over 0.85%. Regarding time point: patch test 1, 2 weeks after DPC sensitization. Treatment in this sample: therapeutic diphenylcyclopropenone sensitization with weekly scalp DPC. This specimen consisted of whole blood, obtained in connection with sensitization to the hapten diphenylcyclopropenone (DPC). The receptors shown here come from a man in his late teens or twenties with alopecia areata. Some clones in this sample may be carry-over from other donors' samples.

Comments on this clonotype: A read error may account for a junction end that differs from germline. The rearrangement uses TRBV4-1 and TRBJ1-1, with no clear D. Per the germline V gene, CDR1 is MGHRA and CDR2 is YSYEKL. The CDR3 is 15 residues long. In DNA form, the CDR3 reads TGTGCCAGCAGCCAACCAGGTCGGGTGAACACTGAAGCTTTCTTT. It yields the protein CASSQPGRVNTEAFF.

This clonotype was seen many times. The J gene is TRBJ1-1, the V gene TRBV20-1, with a possible D match to TRBD1 (5 bases). V was clipped by 4 bases and J by 1 base, with 13 bases between them. In germline, CDR1 is DFQATT, CDR2 SNEGSKA (reference sequence). This CDR3 spans 14 amino acids. The CDR3 bases are TGCAGTGCTAAGCACAACACAGGGAACACTGAAGCTTTCTTT. Its protein product is CSAKHNTGNTEAFF.

The J gene is TRBJ2-5, the V gene TRBV9, with D unclear. The CDR3 has 15 amino acids. Trimming removed 0 bases at V and 2 bases at J, with 11 bases between. The V gene's germline CDR1 is SGDLS and CDR2 YYNGEE. The CDR3 DNA follows: TGTGCCAGCAGCGTAGGGGCCAGAGCTCAAGAGACCCAGTACTTC. As protein: CASSVGARAQETQYF.

The sample holds a few counts of this clonotype. The rearrangement links TRBV6-5 to TRBJ1-1; 7 bases agree with TRBD1. Trimming at V came to 6 bases and at J to 2 bases, leaving 3 bases not matched to a gene. CDR1 is MNHEY and CDR2 is SVGAGI in the germline V gene. The CDR3 runs 13 residues. The DNA for the CDR3 is TGTGCCAGCAGCGGGGACAGCAACACTGAAGCTTTCTTT. Protein: CASSGDSNTEAFF.

The genes are TRBV6-5 and TRBJ2-7; TRBD1 aligns across 9 bases. The CDR3 loop spans 15 amino acids. The ends lost 1 base at V and 3 bases at J; junction bases unmatched: 4. The germline CDR1 and CDR2 sequences are MNHEY and SVGAGI. CDR3 DNA sequence: TGTGCCAGCAGTTACTTCGGGACAGGGAGCTACGAGCAGTACTTC. This translates into CASSYFGTGSYEQYF.

V and J are TRBV5-6 and TRBJ1-6; tentative D call: TRBD1 (5 bases). Trimming pared 2 bases from V and 7 bases from J, leaving 16 bases between. The V gene's germline CDR1 is SGHDT and CDR2 YYEEEE. The CDR3 length is 16 residues. As DNA, the CDR3 is TGTGCCAGCAGCTTTCCCCTGGGGACCCGCAATTCACCCCTCCACTTT. This translates into CASSFPLGTRNSPLHF. Together with reference TRBV5-6 and TRBJ1-6, the CDR3 gives the full variable domain: DAGVTQSPTHLIKTRGQQVTLRCSPKSGHDTVSWYQQALGQGPQFIFQYYEEEERQRGNFPDRFSGHQFPNYSSELNVNALLLGDSALYLCASSFPLGTRNSPLHFGNGTRLTVT.

V gene TRBV11-2 combines with J gene TRBJ1-3; TRBD1 is a possible D gene (5 bases). Between the trimmed V and J ends, which lost 5 bases and 0 bases, there was a span of 14 bases. This CDR3 is 16 amino acids long. The germline V gene encodes CDR1 SGHAT and CDR2 FQNNGV. The CDR3, as DNA: TGTGCCAGCAGCGGGGGACTTCAGGGCTCTGGAAACACCATATATTTT. It codes for CASSGGLQGSGNTIYF.

In this sample, this clonotype turned up a few times. J is TRBJ2-5 and V is TRBV10-3; D possibly corresponds to TRBD1 (5 bases). The CDR3 has 14 residues. V was shortened by 0 bases and J by 1 base, with 6 bases between the two germline ends. Germline CDR1 and CDR2: ENHRY and SYGVKD. The CDR3 is CAISESTAQETQYF. The CDR3 DNA is TGTGCCATCAGTGAGTCGACAGCCCAAGAGACCCAGTACTTC.

This clonotype was seen ten or more times. The V and J genes are TRBV24-1 and TRBJ1-5, with a weak D call TRBD1 (5 bases). In germline, CDR1 is KGHDR, CDR2 SFDVKD. The CDR3 consists of 15 residues. V lost 3 bases and J lost 7, with 15 bases in between. For the CDR3, the DNA is TGTGCCACCAGTGATCCGGGACGCCTCGGGCAGCCCCAGCATTTT. Encoded protein: CATSDPGRLGQPQHF.

The V call is TRBV4-1, the J call TRBJ2-1, with 9 positions matching TRBD2. After removal of 2 bases from V and 4 bases from J, the junction contained 6 bases not matched to a gene. Germline CDR1 and CDR2: MGHRA and YSYEKL. The CDR3 is made up of 16 amino acids. Written as DNA, the CDR3 is TGCGCCAGCAGCCAAACAGCGGGGGGCGTTTACAATGAGCAGTTCTTC. This encodes CASSQTAGGVYNEQFF.

This clonotype came up many times. The chain joins TRBV6-2 or TRBV6-3 to TRBJ2-1; TRBD1 might be the D (5 bases). Per germline, CDR1 MNHEY and CDR2 SVGEGT. This CDR3 comprises 11 residues. The V gene lost 6 bases and the J gene lost 7 bases, with 7 bases spanning the gap. The CDR3 DNA is TGTGCCAGCAGCCCAGGGAATGAGCAGTTCTTC. This codes for CASSPGNEQFF.

The chain carries TRBV6-4 and TRBJ1-2; no firm D call. The length of the CDR3 is 14 residues. Germline V lookup: CDR1 MRHNA, CDR2 SNTAGT. V lost 0 bases and J 8 bases, leaving 13 bases between the germline ends. CDR3 nucleotide sequence: TGTGCCAGCAGTGACTCGCCCGGCGGTGGGGGCTACACCTTC. Its protein product is CASSDSPGGGGYTF.

The gene calls are TRBV11-3 and TRBJ2-1, with D unresolved. The V gene's germline CDR1 is SGHNT and CDR2 YENEEA. V shed 3 bases and J shed 7 bases, with 7 bases lying between them. The CDR3 consists of 12 residues. The CDR3 sequence is CASSLGFNEQFF. CDR3 coding DNA: TGTGCCAGCAGCTTGGGGTTTAATGAGCAGTTCTTC.

This clonotype was detected a few times. This rearrangement joins TRBV7-6 to TRBJ2-1; 8 nucleotides line up with TRBD1. Germline V gene data show CDR1 as SGHVS and CDR2 as FNYEAQ. The junction had 1 base not matched to a gene; V was cut back by 2 bases and J by 7 bases. The CDR3 length is 13 residues. The CDR3 sequence is CASSLNRGNEQFF. CDR3 bases: TGTGCCAGCAGCTTAAACAGGGGGAATGAGCAGTTCTTC.

The chain uses TRBV6-4 and TRBJ2-7; no clear D. CDR3 length: 11 residues. Germline loops: CDR1 MRHNA, CDR2 SNTAGT. Trimming stripped 8 bases from V and 6 bases from J, with 11 bases between. The CDR3 is CASGGSREQYV. In DNA, the CDR3 is TGTGCCAGCGGCGGTTCCCGCGAGCAGTACGTC.

The rearrangement uses TRBV4-2 and TRBJ2-7, with 10 bases matching TRBD1. This CDR3 region has 16 residues. Losses at the gene ends were 4 bases for V and 0 bases for J; bases not matched to a gene: 6. Per the germline V gene, CDR1 is LGHNA and CDR2 is YNFKEQ. CDR3 bases: TGTGCCAGCAGCCGGACAGGGGGATCCGGCTCCTACGAGCAGTACTTC. Its translation: CASSRTGGSGSYEQYF.

The table lists this clonotype with a few counts. V gene TRBV4-3 combines with J gene TRBJ2-1; D is unclear. V was cut by 1 base and J by 4 bases, with 11 bases left in between. The CDR3 has 15 amino acids. Germline V gene data show CDR1 as LGHNA and CDR2 as YSLEER. CDR3 loop: CASSQGAELYNEQFF. The CDR3 nucleotides read TGCGCCAGCAGCCAAGGGGCAGAGTTATACAATGAGCAGTTCTTC.

This rearrangement joins TRBV9 to TRBJ1-1, with TRBD1 as a possible D gene (6 bases). V was cut by 4 bases and J by 5 bases, with 15 bases left in between. The CDR3 loop spans 14 amino acids. Germline V CDR1 and CDR2: SGDLS, YYNGEE. The CDR3 loop is CASSPGQLRTEAFF. CDR3 coding DNA: TGTGCCAGCAGCCCAGGACAGCTTAGGACTGAAGCTTTCTTT.

There are a few counts of this clonotype. The genes are TRBV14 and TRBJ2-1, with D perhaps TRBD1 (6 bases). The V gene lost 8 bases and the J gene lost 9 bases, with 14 bases spanning the gap. Per germline, CDR1 SGHDN and CDR2 FVKESK. The CDR3 contains 12 residues. DNA for the CDR3: TGTGCCAGCTCACCACAGGGCTTTGAGCAGTTCTTC. Its translation is CASSPQGFEQFF.

This clonotype was recorded a few times. The chain recombines TRBV5-1 with TRBJ1-4; the match to TRBD1 covers 12 bases. The CDR3 has 18 amino acids. V lost 2 bases, J lost 8 bases, and 13 bases stayed unmatched. Germline V CDR1 and CDR2: SGHRS, YFSETQ. CDR3 in amino acids: CASSFRDRGPRSVEKLFF. In DNA form, the CDR3 reads TGCGCCAGCAGCTTCCGGGACAGGGGGCCACGGAGTGTGGAAAAACTGTTTTTT.

This clonotype was detected many times. The gene calls are TRBV7-9 and TRBJ1-1, with TRBD1 as a possible D gene (6 bases). Germline V gene data show CDR1 as SEHNR and CDR2 as FQNEAQ (reference sequence). The CDR3 has 15 amino acids. The V and J ends lost 3 bases and 4 bases respectively, with 15 bases between them. The CDR3 DNA is TGTGCCAGCAGCTTGGTACCGACAGGTGGCACTGAAGCTTTCTTT. The encoded protein is CASSLVPTGGTEAFF.

The chain combines TRBV20-1 with TRBJ2-7; TRBD1 or TRBD2 may be the D gene (6 bases each). V lost 5 bases and J lost 2, with 13 bases in between. The CDR3 sequence is 13 residues long. Germline V lookup: CDR1 DFQATT, CDR2 SNEGSKA (reference sequence). The chain's CDR3 is CSAPSGAPYEQYF. CDR3 bases: TGCAGTGCTCCCTCGGGGGCCCCCTACGAGCAGTACTTC.

This chain joins TRBV28 and TRBJ2-7; 7 bases fit TRBD2. The germline V gene has CDR1 MDHEN and CDR2 SYDVKM. After removal of 5 bases from V and 2 bases from J, the junction contained 9 bases not matched to a gene. The length of the CDR3 is 15 residues. The CDR3 reads CASSPPGLLTYEQYF. The CDR3 DNA sequence: TGTGCCAGCAGTCCGCCGGGACTATTGACCTACGAGCAGTACTTC.

V usage is TRBV10-2 and J usage is TRBJ2-7, with D perhaps TRBD1 (5 bases). This CDR3 has 13 residues. Germline assignment: CDR1 WSHSY and CDR2 SAAADI. Trimming removed 7 bases at V and 0 bases at J, with 10 bases between. CDR3 bases: TGCGCCAGCACCCCAGACAGCTCCTACGAGCAGTACTTC. Protein: CASTPDSSYEQYF.

The chain couples TRBV2 to TRBJ1-1, with 8 bases fitting TRBD1. Germline V gene sequence: CDR1 SNHLY, CDR2 FYNNEI. CDR3 length equals 14 residues. Trimming at V came to 5 bases and at J to 1 base, leaving 3 bases not matched to a gene. The CDR3 sequence: CASSRTGKNTEAFF. The DNA for the CDR3 is TGTGCCAGCAGTCGGACAGGGAAGAACACTGAAGCTTTCTTT.

Comment on this clonotype: A much larger clone differs by one base, so this may be a read error. The chain has TRBV6-1 and TRBJ2-7, with D possibly matching TRBD1 (5 bases). CDR1 is MNHNS and CDR2 is SASEGT in the germline V gene. The CDR3 totals 12 residues. Trimming took off 5 bases at V and 4 bases at J, with 9 bases between the two ends. CDR3 in DNA: TGTGCCAGCAGTCCAGGACATTACGAGCAGTACTTC. Translation gives CASSPGHYEQYF.

This clonotype was detected only a few times. V usage is TRBV27 and J usage is TRBJ2-2, with D possibly being TRBD2 (5 bases). V was pared by 0 bases and J by 1 base, with 15 bases between. Germline V gene sequence: CDR1 MNHEY, CDR2 SMNVEV (reference sequence). The CDR3 totals 18 residues. In nucleotides, the CDR3 is TGTGCCAGCAGTTTATCGCGCCCGGGGTTGGGGAACACCGGGGAGCTGTTTTTT. This gives the protein CASSLSRPGLGNTGELFF.